The next 16 T cell receptor beta chains were all read from a single sample in a study of CD8 T cells in ankylosing spondylitis. TCRdb re-called the 5' RACE reads through MiXCR, storing one row per CDR3 protein. In the table there are about 240,000 distinct CDR3 sequences, 20% to 30% of which are singletons. The sample was blood, either unsorted or a sorted T cell fraction (not recorded which). Source of these receptors: a male donor with ankylosing spondylitis or in good health (not recorded which).

In its sample, this clonotype was seen a few times. This sequence joins TRBV4-1 and TRBJ2-7, with 12 positions matching TRBD1. This CDR3 region has 16 residues. V was pared by 1 base and J by 6 bases, with 7 bases of the junction left unmatched. Germline values: CDR1 MGHRA, CDR2 YSYEKL. The chain's CDR3 is CASSQGPGTGGTEQYF. CDR3 sequence (DNA): TGCGCCAGCAGCCAAGGCCCCGGGACAGGGGGCACCGAGCAGTACTTC.

This clonotype has only a few counts. The chain couples TRBV10-3 to TRBJ2-1; D gene unclear. Trimming stripped 2 bases from V and 9 bases from J, with 5 bases between. The CDR3 loop spans 11 amino acids. Germline CDR1 reads ENHRY; CDR2 reads SYGVKD. The CDR3 spells CAISEGFEQFF. In DNA, the CDR3 is TGTGCCATCAGTGAGGGGTTTGAGCAGTTCTTC.

This clonotype was detected a few times. V and J are TRBV5-1 and TRBJ2-7; D gene ambiguous. The CDR3 consists of 13 residues. Per the germline V gene, CDR1 is SGHRS and CDR2 is YFSETQ. V was clipped by 2 bases and J by 1 base, with 7 bases between them. CDR3 loop: CASSFMESYEQYF. CDR3 nucleotides: TGCGCCAGCAGCTTTATGGAGTCCTACGAGCAGTACTTC.

This clonotype was seen repeatedly, ten times or more. This rearrangement joins TRBV20-1 to TRBJ1-1; D not resolved. Trimming took off 2 bases at V and 1 base at J, with 8 bases between the two ends. The CDR3 runs 13 residues. CDR1 and CDR2 from the germline V gene are DFQATT and SNEGSKA (reference sequence). The CDR3 protein is CSARSGKNTEAFF. For the CDR3, the DNA is TGCAGTGCTAGATCTGGGAAGAACACTGAAGCTTTCTTT.

The J gene is TRBJ1-2, the V gene TRBV10-3, with 8 bases that match TRBD1. Germline assignment: CDR1 ENHRY and CDR2 SYGVKD. V shed 6 bases and J 3 bases; nucleotides not matched to a gene: 3. CDR3 length: 13 residues. The CDR3 sequence: CAISTQGDYGYTF. The CDR3 nucleotides read TGTGCCATCAGCACACAGGGGGACTATGGCTACACCTTC.

This clonotype was observed a handful of times. The chain has TRBV20-1 and TRBJ2-6, with a possible D match to TRBD1 (5 bases). Trimming pared 2 bases from V and 2 bases from J, leaving 13 bases between. The CDR3 is made up of 16 amino acids. CDR1 and CDR2 (germline): DFQATT, SNEGSKA (reference sequence). CDR3 in amino acids: CSARQGGRPGANVLTF. The CDR3 DNA follows: TGCAGTGCTAGACAGGGTGGTAGGCCTGGGGCCAACGTCCTGACTTTC.

The sample holds many counts of this clonotype. The genes are TRBV29-1 and TRBJ2-7, with a tentative D call TRBD1 (6 bases). Germline V gene sequence: CDR1 SQVTM, CDR2 ANQGSEA. V lost 3 bases, J lost 5 bases, and 17 bases lay in between. The CDR3 is 14 residues long. In nucleotides, the CDR3 is TGCAGCGTTGAGACGGTTCAGGGGTCCCACGAGCAGTACTTC. Amino acids: CSVETVQGSHEQYF.

This clonotype was detected ten times or more. At one end the junction does not follow the germline gene, possibly because of a read error. This chain links TRBV4-1 with TRBJ2-3, with 8 nucleotides matching TRBD2. This CDR3 comprises 14 residues. In germline, CDR1 is MGHRA, CDR2 YSYEKL. Here the CDR3 reads CASSQDMGLAGSIF. CDR3 nucleotide sequence: TGCGCCAGCAGCCAAGACATGGGGCTAGCGGGTTCTATTTTT.

The chain recombines TRBV5-6 with TRBJ1-4, with a possible D match to TRBD1 (5 bases). This CDR3 comprises 15 residues. The V end was cut by 0 bases, the J end by 3 bases, with 9 bases between. Germline CDR1 SGHDT, CDR2 YYEEEE. The CDR3 DNA reads TGTGCCAGCAGCTTGGGGGGACGGTCTAATGAAAAACTGTTTTTT. Translating it yields CASSLGGRSNEKLFF. Full variable domain (rest looked up from reference TRBV5-6 and TRBJ1-4): DAGVTQSPTHLIKTRGQQVTLRCSPKSGHDTVSWYQQALGQGPQFIFQYYEEEERQRGNFPDRFSGHQFPNYSSELNVNALLLGDSALYLCASSLGGRSNEKLFFGSGTQLSVL.

This clonotype has just a few counts. The rearrangement links TRBV20-1 to TRBJ2-7; 7 positions agree with TRBD1. The CDR3 runs 13 residues. Germline CDR1 and CDR2: DFQATT and SNEGSKA (reference sequence). The V and J ends lost 3 bases and 4 bases, in that order; junction bases with no gene match: 6. This CDR3 reads CSARGTVRYEQYF. The CDR3 bases are TGCAGTGCTAGGGGGACAGTTAGATACGAGCAGTACTTC.

This clonotype showed up just a few times. This chain connects TRBV20-1 to TRBJ1-5, with D hard to call. Per the germline V gene, CDR1 is DFQATT and CDR2 is SNEGSKA (reference sequence). V lost 0 bases and J lost 7, with 16 bases in between. The CDR3 contains 15 residues. CDR3 nucleotides: TGCAGTGCTAGAGAGGTACCGGGGAAAGAACAGCCCCAGCATTTT. Translation: CSAREVPGKEQPQHF.

The chain has TRBV25-1 and TRBJ2-7; 7 bases are shared with TRBD1. Germline trimming cut 8 bases from V and 6 bases from J; bases unmatched to any gene: 13. The germline V gene has CDR1 MGHDK and CDR2 SYGVNS. The CDR3 is 14 amino acids. This CDR3 is CASGNQTGDGEQYF. CDR3 sequence (DNA): TGTGCCAGCGGAAACCAAACAGGGGACGGCGAGCAGTACTTC.

This clonotype showed up many times. The gene calls are TRBV20-1 and TRBJ1-2; tentative D call: TRBD1 (5 bases). This CDR3 region has 14 residues. Germline V gene data show CDR1 as DFQATT and CDR2 as SNEGSKA (reference sequence). V was trimmed by 5 bases and J by 3 bases, leaving 16 bases between them. The CDR3 region has the DNA TGCAGTGCTCTCGGTTGGGGGGTGGACTATGGCTACACCTTC. Protein sequence: CSALGWGVDYGYTF.

This clonotype was seen repeatedly, ten times or more. This chain connects TRBV28 to TRBJ1-1, with D perhaps TRBD1 (5 bases). V was shortened by 6 bases and J by 4 bases, with 18 bases between the two germline ends. Per germline, CDR1 MDHEN and CDR2 SYDVKM. The CDR3 totals 15 residues. The CDR3 protein is CASSLLRDVRTEAFF. The CDR3, as DNA: TGTGCCAGCAGCCTTCTTAGGGACGTTCGCACTGAAGCTTTCTTT. Complete variable domain (other parts from reference TRBV28 and TRBJ1-1): DVKVTQSSRYLVKRTGEKVFLECVQDMDHENMFWYRQDPGLGLRLIYFSYDVKMKEKGDIPEGYSVSREKKERFSLILESASTNQTSMYLCASSLLRDVRTEAFFGQGTRLTVV.

V gene TRBV7-2 combines with J gene TRBJ2-3, with D uncertain. This CDR3 spans 13 amino acids. V was shortened by 5 bases and J by 2 bases, with 8 bases between the two germline ends. Germline values: CDR1 SGHTA, CDR2 FQGNSA. The CDR3 loop reads CASSPRHTDTQYF. CDR3 sequence (DNA): TGTGCCAGCAGCCCTCGGCACACAGATACGCAGTATTTT.

The chain carries TRBV20-1 and TRBJ2-7; D is unresolved. Germline V CDR1 and CDR2: DFQATT, SNEGSKA (reference sequence). This CDR3 has 11 amino acids. Trimming removed 2 bases from V and 6 bases from J, with 8 bases in between. CDR3 residues: CSARNVLEQYF. The CDR3 nucleotides read TGCAGTGCTAGAAACGTTCTCGAGCAGTACTTC.